The T cell receptor (beta chain) described here comes from a study of shared T cell receptors in the human thymus (dated by TCRdb to about 2021). General notes on the study: The study examined how self-reactive, shared T-cell receptor alpha chains are generated in the human thymus.

Library prep was done by the immunoSEQ multiplex PCR assay. Sourced from immuneACCESS, this table was stored by TCRdb with only in-frame sequences that have V and J called. A share of the clones is absent; for the studies checked, an unresolved V gene accounts for under half, and the remainder has no known explanation. The sample table records 500,000 to 850,000 clones; approximately 87% of these occur just once. The ten biggest clones cover about 0.0094% of the sample. From a lookup of the germline V gene, CDR1 and CDR2 are SGHRS and YFSETQ. V and J are trimmed by 2 bases and 6 bases, and the gene matches miss 11 bases of the junction. Measured from the cysteine to the phenylalanine, the CDR3 is 16 residues long. Only the CDR3 part of the read is kept: 48 bases, read in frame from the first base. This clone was detected only once. Its antigen target is currently unknown. The sample holds no much larger clone one base away, and base qualities are not on file.

These data also featured in a second study, about human thymus T cells. In that second paper, the authors write: The donors were immunologically healthy infants in Finland who had open corrective cardiac surgery for congenital heart defects. The thymus tissue came from surgical resects taken out during corrective cardiac surgery. Both the thymic and the peripheral blood repertoires appeared to show biased V and J gene segment usage. The related research reported highly overlapping thymic TCR repertoires among unrelated individuals. The study described the TCR alpha and beta repertoires in fewer than 10 infant thymus samples and four matching peripheral blood samples. Donor ages ranged from roughly 6 to 250 days, and the cohort comprised about six male and two female infants. After being mechanically released from the tissue, thymocytes were kept at -70 degrees C in pellets of roughly 10-33 million cells. A QIAsymphony instrument was used to extract genomic DNA from the frozen cell pellets. The immunoSEQ multiplex PCR assay was used to amplify the TCRB and TCRAD loci from a standardized quantity of quality-controlled genomic DNA. The amplicons covered the V(D)J region and were long enough to include the CDR3 and to identify the V and J genes. Amplicon sequencing was performed on an Illumina platform through the commercial immunoSEQ service. Primer bias and sequencing errors were corrected as previously described, and TCRAD and TCRB were defined on the basis of the IMGT database. Analysis of the repertoires was done with immunoSEQ Analyzer 3.0 and VDJTools and included basic statistics, V/J segment usage, diversity estimates, rarefaction and pairwise overlap. Diversity was estimated with Chao1, ChaoE, Efron-Thisted, Shannon and inverse Simpson indices, and also on datasets down-sampled to the smallest sample. Repertoire overlap used strict matching of CDR3 nucleotide sequence, V gene and J gene, with Jaccard-based multidimensional scaling clustering. On average, thymus samples yielded roughly 800,000 unique TCRB clonotypes, whereas blood samples yielded around 84,000.

This clonotype was obtained from a boy younger than two with a congenital heart defect. Donor details come from another sample of the same person, matched by shared clones. Source material: thymocytes. The receptor chain draws on TRBV5-1 and TRBJ2-1, with TRBD2 matching 7 junction bases. The bases are TGCGCCAGCAGCTTTGCAGCGGGAATCGAATCCAATGAGCAGTTCTTC. Its coded protein is CASSFAAGIESNEQFF.